The rows below give T cell receptor beta chains drawn from one sample of a study of T cell clones after liver transplantation. The assay was immunoSEQ multiplex PCR, and TCRdb's table has in-frame clones only and misses some. The sample includes roughly 100,000 clones, roughly four fifths of them seen just once. This specimen consisted of CD4+ T cells from blood, obtained approximately 50 months after liver transplant. The source of these receptors is a human patient who received a liver transplant. Some T cells may be provided by the graft donor. Both conserved end residues are part of each CDR3. D genes are given only for firm matches. Some rows have no size entry. The others give once, few or many, or a class for an expanded clone.

D,J,V,size,CDR3
TRBD2,TRBJ2-2,TRBV5-5,-,CASSLQRGALFGELFF
-,TRBJ1-5,TRBV4-1,once,CASSQTGGNQPQHF
-,TRBJ1-5,TRBV2,few,CASSDWQGNEPQHF
TRBD2,TRBJ2-3,TRBV28,-,CASSFGLSQRGRGDTQYF
-,TRBJ2-3,TRBV13,-,CASSDPRAGRDTQYF
-,TRBJ1-1,TRBV11-2,once,CASSLVGAGTRHGEAFF
TRBD1,TRBJ1-1,TRBV19,-,CASSIGQGYTEAFF
-,TRBJ1-6,TRBV11-3,-,CASSTPTRVGNSPLHF
-,TRBJ2-5,TRBV4-3,-,CASSQEPGWTQYF
-,TRBJ1-2,TRBV27,-,CASSLGPGYTF
TRBD1,TRBJ1-1,TRBV11-2,-,CASSLTRGLTEAFF
-,TRBJ2-1,TRBV2,-,CASREVTRYNEQFF
-,TRBJ2-4,TRBV10-2,-,CASSLNIIQYF
TRBD1,TRBJ1-2,TRBV4-2,-,CASSQVTGERDPGYTF
TRBD2,TRBJ2-5,TRBV19,-,CASKRTSSQETQYF
TRBD1,TRBJ1-1,TRBV4-1,-,CASSQSTGTVRGAFF
TRBD1,TRBJ1-1,TRBV6-1,-,CASSVTGGETEAFF
TRBD1,TRBJ2-3,TRBV5-5,-,CASSLGGGEGTQYF
TRBD1,TRBJ1-1,TRBV9,-,CASSPGTDEAFF
-,TRBJ1-1,TRBV14,-,CASSQDLGAQAFF
-,TRBJ1-3,TRBV5-6,-,CASRQNGRGSGNTIYF
-,TRBJ2-7,TRBV6-5,-,CASRRVGGEQYF
-,TRBJ1-5,TRBV28,-,CASQEIRNQPQHF
-,TRBJ2-2,TRBV2,-,CASRRESIRANTGELFF
-,TRBJ2-7,TRBV27,-,CASSPSWTGGGNYEQYF
-,TRBJ2-4,TRBV7-9,-,CASSVGGAKNIQYF
TRBD1,TRBJ2-2,TRBV6-4,-,CASRPQGAGELFF
-,TRBJ1-1,TRBV6-6,-,CASSLLENTEAFF
-,TRBJ2-7,TRBV19,-,CASSMRTQTYEQYF
-,TRBJ2-3,TRBV19,-,CASSKGRTDTQYF
-,TRBJ2-1,TRBV19,-,CASTRASSYNEQFF
-,TRBJ2-1,TRBV5-6,few,CASSPLAESNEQFF
TRBD1,TRBJ2-7,TRBV7-2,-,CASTPGQRTYEQYF
-,TRBJ1-5,TRBV2,-,CASMLGQGNQPQHF
-,TRBJ1-2,TRBV7-9,-,CASSLGSGSRGYTF
TRBD1,TRBJ1-3,TRBV5-1,-,CASRLTGQGNTIYF
-,TRBJ1-1,TRBV5-1,-,CASSLEAGGVTEAFF
-,TRBJ1-2,TRBV5-4,-,CASSLVQAGGANNTF
-,TRBJ2-1,TRBV14,-,CASSPRASSYNEQFF
-,TRBJ1-1,TRBV5-6,-,CASSHIGRNTEAFF
-,TRBJ2-7,TRBV4-1,-,CASSQDRIGGYEQYF
TRBD1,TRBJ2-7,TRBV7-2,once,CASSPPGTAPYEQYF
TRBD2,TRBJ2-1,TRBV19,-,CASSPSGRRLDEQFF
-,TRBJ1-5,TRBV28,-,CASDPLPGQPQHF
-,TRBJ1-1,TRBV7-2,-,CASSSGTVNTEAFF
-,TRBJ2-1,TRBV7-7,-,CASSLQGNNEQFF
TRBD1,TRBJ2-5,TRBV5-1,once,CASSLGGQGKETQYF
-,TRBJ1-4,TRBV4-2,-,CASSLRDTDEKLFF